This T cell receptor (beta chain) was identified in a study of control samples from healthy donors and cancer patients. Produced via immunoSEQ multiplex PCR; TCRdb's table is partial and in-frame only. The table shows tens of thousands of clones, with more than 75% occurring only once. CDR3 size: 13 residues. CDR1 and CDR2 from the germline V gene are SGHAT and FQNNGV. Deletions cut 5 bases from V and 8 bases from J, with 15 bases between. This clonotype was sampled from a woman between 50 and 59 years old with head and neck cancer. The chain carries TRBV11-2 and TRBJ1-2; D is unresolved. The sample comprised PBMCs. The CDR3 nucleotides read TGTGCCAGCAGCCCCCGGGGAGACTCCGGCTACACCTTC. It codes for CASSPRGDSGYTF.